Presented here are 5 T cell receptor beta chains from one specimen sequenced in a study of regulatory T cells in long-lasting Graves disease. Noted time point: newly diagnosed GD, antithyroid drugs for less than 3 months. Generation of the TCR library employed RNA extracted from PBMCs. With iRepertoire HTBI primers and Arm-PCR of CDR3 regions, TCR beta libraries were built. Each CDR3 protein gets one entry after TCRdb re-called the multiplex PCR reads with MiXCR. The table lists about 440,000 distinct CDR3 sequences, about 16% of them singletons. The sample also formed part of further work on T cells in Graves' hyperthyroidism and ophthalmopathy.

Sequences were derived from peripheral blood mononuclear cells (PBMCs), sampled at new diagnosis, from a patient treated with antithyroid drugs. The receptors were sampled from a woman under 40 with Graves disease.

There are many counts of this clonotype. V gene TRBV20-1 combines with J gene TRBJ2-1, with 7 nucleotides matching TRBD1. The trim removed 6 bases at V and 4 bases at J, leaving 12 bases unmatched. The CDR3 spans 15 residues. Germline V gene data show CDR1 as DFQATT and CDR2 as SNEGSKA (reference sequence). This CDR3 is CSAQKGTVNYNEQFF. In DNA, the CDR3 is TGCAGTGCCCAGAAGGGGACAGTAAATTACAATGAGCAGTTCTTC.

This clonotype was counted only a few times. This chain uses TRBV4-1 with TRBJ2-3, with no clear D. The CDR3 is made up of 12 amino acids. Germline loops: CDR1 MGHRA, CDR2 YSYEKL. Trimming shortened V by 4 bases and J by 10 bases, and 12 bases separated the two germline ends. The CDR3 loop reads CASSPVGLAQYF. The CDR3 DNA is TGCGCCAGCAGCCCAGTCGGGCTAGCGCAGTATTTT.

Many counts were recorded for this clonotype. V is TRBV28 and J is TRBJ1-2; D call uncertain. Trimming removed 5 bases at V and 6 bases at J, with 16 bases between. The CDR3 sequence is 14 residues long. Germline CDR1 and CDR2: MDHEN and SYDVKM. CDR3: CASSLQLGRHGYTF. DNA of the CDR3: TGTGCCAGCAGTCTACAACTGGGAAGACATGGCTACACCTTC.

This chain links TRBV7-9 with TRBJ1-4, with 8 bases aligning to TRBD1. The germline CDR1 and CDR2 sequences are SEHNR and FQNEAQ (reference sequence). This CDR3 region has 14 residues. V dropped 5 bases and J dropped 7; count of bases not matched to a gene: 6. CDR3 sequence: CASSVGTGGEKLFF. DNA for the CDR3: TGTGCCAGCAGCGTCGGGACAGGTGGTGAAAAACTGTTTTTT.

This clonotype was detected many times. V and J are TRBV6-6 and TRBJ2-3, with 7 nucleotides matching TRBD2. Germline trimming cut 0 bases from V and 0 bases from J; bases unmatched to any gene: 0. Germline V gene data show CDR1 as MNHNY and CDR2 as SVGAGI (reference sequence). This CDR3 region has 15 residues. For the CDR3, the DNA is TGTGCCAGCAGTTACTCTAGCGGGAGCACAGATACGCAGTATTTT. Protein sequence: CASSYSSGSTDTQYF.